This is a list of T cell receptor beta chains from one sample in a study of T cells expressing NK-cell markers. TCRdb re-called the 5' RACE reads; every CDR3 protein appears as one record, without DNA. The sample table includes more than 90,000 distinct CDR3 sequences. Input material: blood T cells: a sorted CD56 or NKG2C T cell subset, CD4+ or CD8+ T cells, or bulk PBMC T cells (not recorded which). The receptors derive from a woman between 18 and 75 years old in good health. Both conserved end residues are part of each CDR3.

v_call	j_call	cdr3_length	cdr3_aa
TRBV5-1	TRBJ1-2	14	CASNSYQGGDGYTF
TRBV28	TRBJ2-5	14	CASSFSGRGETQYF
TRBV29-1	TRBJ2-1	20	CSVESGRWTSGRSSYNEQFF
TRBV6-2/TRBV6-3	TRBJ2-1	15	CASSYGGGASNEQFF
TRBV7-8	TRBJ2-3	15	CASSLGAGGGDTQYF
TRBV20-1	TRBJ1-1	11	CSAMGLTEAFF
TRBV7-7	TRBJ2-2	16	CASSSKDGGNTGELFF
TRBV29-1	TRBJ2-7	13	CSVEGQRAYEQYF
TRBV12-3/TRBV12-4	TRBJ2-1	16	CASTSGVLPPYNEQFF
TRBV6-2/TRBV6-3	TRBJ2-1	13	CASSYRPGVEQFF
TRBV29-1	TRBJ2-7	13	CSVVSGRAYEQYF
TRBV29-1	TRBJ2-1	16	CSALPQGAVSYNEQFF
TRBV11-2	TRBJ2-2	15	CASSLVVRGAGELFF
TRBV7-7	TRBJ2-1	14	CASSFGLAYNEQFF
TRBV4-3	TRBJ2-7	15	CASSPVGTGNYEQYF
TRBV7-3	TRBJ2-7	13	CASSPQGRYEQYF
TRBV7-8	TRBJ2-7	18	CASSLGSSGSTFSYEQYF
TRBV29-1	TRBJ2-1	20	CSVEGGPTPPAVNSYNEQFF
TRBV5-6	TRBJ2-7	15	CDSSFSSGTRYEQYF
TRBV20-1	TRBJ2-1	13	CSAREGGVRQEFF
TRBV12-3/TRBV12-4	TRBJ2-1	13	CASSDDPSSEQFF
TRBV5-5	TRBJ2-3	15	CASSFPGDLTDTQYF
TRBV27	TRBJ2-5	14	CASRGRIDWETQYF
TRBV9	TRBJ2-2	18	CASSVVRAGTTNTGELFF
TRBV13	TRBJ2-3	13	CASSLNHPDTQYF
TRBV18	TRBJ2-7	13	CASSPPISYEQYF
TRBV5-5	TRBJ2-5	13	CASSDPIGETQYF
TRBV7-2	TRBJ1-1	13	CASSFSWNTEAFF
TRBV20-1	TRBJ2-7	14	CSARDAGGGYEQYF
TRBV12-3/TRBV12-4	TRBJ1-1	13	CASSLTGYTEAFF
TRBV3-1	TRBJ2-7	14	CASSPGLAVLEQYF
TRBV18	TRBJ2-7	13	CASSPHPTYEQYF
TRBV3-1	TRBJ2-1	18	CASSLPLDGREGFNEQFF
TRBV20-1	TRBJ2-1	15	CSADEGQGGFDEQFF
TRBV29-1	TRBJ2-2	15	CSVEEKGRYTGELFF
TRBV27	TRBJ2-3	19	CASSLSWLAGAASTDTQYF
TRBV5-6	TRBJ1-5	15	CASTSREGINQPQHF
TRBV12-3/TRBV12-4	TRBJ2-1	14	CASSPYGRGDEQFF
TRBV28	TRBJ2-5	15	CASEKDLAGKETQYF
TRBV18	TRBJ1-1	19	CASSPPSLRGWVANTEAFF
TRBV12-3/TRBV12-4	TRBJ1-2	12	CASSRVNYGYTF
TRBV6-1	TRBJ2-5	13	CATNRVPPGDQYF
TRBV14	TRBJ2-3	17	CASSQDGERETRDTQYF
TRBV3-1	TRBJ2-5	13	CASSQELQETQYF
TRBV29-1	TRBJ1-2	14	CSVEDWKDGYGYTF
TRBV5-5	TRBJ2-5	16	CASSGDSGLVLETQYF
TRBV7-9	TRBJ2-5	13	CASSPGTEETQYF
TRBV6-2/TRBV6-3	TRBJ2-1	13	CASSLRDFNEQFF
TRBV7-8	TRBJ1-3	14	CASSPYVGGNTIYF
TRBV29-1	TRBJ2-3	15	CSGILGLSRADTQYF
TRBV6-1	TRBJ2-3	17	CASSPGTSGGGTDTQYF
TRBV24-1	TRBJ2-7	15	CATSDPGQLPYEQYF
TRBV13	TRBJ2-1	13	CASSRDRGGEQFF